The clone carrying this TCR beta chain was counted between two and nine times. No antigen is known for it. The CDR3 end is not reached by the read, which stops 3 residues before it; the germline J gene fills it in. The CDR3 consists of 12 residues. Between the trimmed V and J ends, which lost 1 base and 5 bases, there was a span of 5 bases. Germline-derived CDR1 and CDR2 are SGHTA and FQGNSA. The source of the sample is a study of T cell clonality in common variable immunodeficiency. Findings of the study overall: CVID subjects showed higher TCRbeta clonality than healthy controls. In common variable immunodeficiency, TCR beta chains reportedly carried fewer deletions and N-nucleotide insertions.

Using immunoSEQ multiplex PCR, the repertoire was profiled, and TCRdb retains in-frame clones only, with some absent. Observed in the sample are approximately 21,000 clones, none of them singletons. What was sequenced was peripheral blood mononuclear cells. The V and J genes are TRBV7-2 and TRBJ2-5; D is unresolved. This clonotype was sampled from a human donor with common variable immunodeficiency. The CDR3 spells CASSLVGETQYF. The CDR3 DNA, read in part, is TGTGCCAGCAGCTTAGTCGGGGAGACC.